Included here is one T cell receptor (beta chain) sequence, with context. Its target is not known. The sample originates from a study of cytomegalovirus exposure and HLA in healthy donors. Study in general: Approximately 180 million T cells yielded 120 million or so unique TCR beta sequences, as an earlier analysis found. Whole-study results and caveats: According to an earlier analysis, most TCR beta V segments yielded productive rearrangements about 90% or about 30% of the time.

PCR involved 60 Vbeta and 13 Jbeta primers. In the authors' workflow: Among the unique TCR beta chains that a later analysis counted, about 81 million in all, roughly 11 million were shared. The method was immunoSEQ multiplex PCR; TCRdb's version includes in-frame clones alone and lacks a portion of them. That table is the source of V, J and clone size, and D and trimming were worked out from the DNA. The sample consists of about 170,000 clones, roughly 80% of them appearing once. Sequenced input: PBMCs. This receptor was identified in a woman in her late teens or twenties in good health and CMV-seronegative.

The CDR3 here is CASSDGASELTDTQYF. The CDR3 DNA reads TGTGCCAGCAGTGACGGGGCTAGCGAGCTCACAGATACGCAGTATTTT. This chain connects TRBV6-4 to TRBJ2-3; D possibly corresponds to TRBD2 (6 bases). V lost 2 bases and J 2 bases, leaving 14 bases between the germline ends. Germline V gene lookup returns CDR1 MRHNA and CDR2 SNTAGT. CDR3 length equals 16 residues.